These T cell receptor beta chains were read from a single sample in a study of T-cell memory formation after mild COVID-19. TCRdb recomputed calls from the 5' RACE reads with MiXCR, one row per CDR3 protein. The sample records roughly 580,000 distinct CDR3 sequences, roughly 18% being singletons. The source material was PBMCs or a T cell subset sorted from them (not recorded which). Receptors were obtained from an adult woman who had mild COVID-19 (a few samples of this study predate the infection). Cell type and time point are not known. CDR3s include the opening cysteine and the closing phenylalanine or tryptophan. A D gene is named only where the DNA matches it firmly. The listing skips clone size in some rows; elsewhere it reads once, few, many or a size class.

V	J	size	D	CDR3	DNA
TRBV7-9	TRBJ2-7	NA	NA	CASSLRPSTYEQYF	TGTGCCAGCAGCTTGCGACCGAGTACCTACGAGCAGTACTTC
TRBV5-1	TRBJ2-7	few	TRBD1	CASSRPDRGSHEQYF	TGCGCCAGCAGCCGTCCTGACAGGGGGAGCCACGAGCAGTACTTC
TRBV7-9	TRBJ1-4	few	TRBD1	CASSRQGAGTNEKLFF	TGTGCCAGCAGCAGACAGGGGGCCGGGACTAATGAAAAACTGTTTTTT
TRBV4-2	TRBJ1-1	NA	NA	CASSQDLGDEAFF	TGTGCCAGCAGCCAAGATCTAGGAGATGAAGCTTTCTTT
TRBV2	TRBJ2-1	few	TRBD2	CASRGTSLYNEQFF	TGTGCCAGCAGGGGGACTAGCCTATACAATGAGCAGTTCTTC
TRBV20-1	TRBJ2-1	few	NA	CSAMSREWGNEQFF	TGCAGTGCTATGTCGAGGGAATGGGGCAATGAGCAGTTCTTC
TRBV5-1	TRBJ2-7	few	TRBD1	CASSSQGPAYEQYF	TGCGCCAGCAGCTCACAGGGGCCTGCCTACGAGCAGTACTTC
TRBV5-1	TRBJ2-3	NA	TRBD2	CASRKIAGGSTDTQYF	TGCGCCAGCAGGAAGATAGCGGGGGGGAGCACAGATACGCAGTATTTT
TRBV11-2	TRBJ2-7	NA	NA	CASSLWTNSYEQYF	TGTGCCAGCAGCTTATGGACTAACTCCTACGAGCAGTACTTC
TRBV30	TRBJ2-2	few	NA	CAWSRRGTGELFF	TGTGCCTGGAGTAGGAGGGGCACCGGGGAGCTGTTTTTT
TRBV2	TRBJ2-5	few	NA	CASTGGRRETQYF	TGTGCCAGCACCGGGGGGCGGCGGGAGACCCAGTACTTC
TRBV4-1	TRBJ2-7	NA	TRBD2	CASSQAPGLAGGNYEQYF	TGCGCCAGCAGCCAGGCTCCGGGACTAGCGGGGGGAAACTACGAGCAGTACTTC
TRBV6-5	TRBJ2-4	few	NA	CASRKNIQYF	TGTGCCAGCCGGAAAAACATTCAGTACTTC
TRBV4-1	TRBJ2-3	NA	NA	CASSQEGGLSTDTQYF	TGCGCCAGCAGCCAAGAAGGGGGGCTCAGCACAGATACGCAGTATTTT
TRBV19	TRBJ2-7	NA	TRBD1	CASSALGQAQEQYF	TGTGCCAGTAGTGCACTGGGACAGGCCCAAGAGCAGTACTTC
TRBV29-1	TRBJ1-6	NA	TRBD1	CSVKQGGNSPLHF	TGCAGCGTTAAGCAGGGGGGAAATTCACCCCTCCACTTT
TRBV5-1	TRBJ1-2	NA	NA	CASSAPGDPYGYTF	TGCGCCAGCAGCGCCCCAGGGGACCCCTATGGCTACACCTTC
TRBV20-1	TRBJ1-5	few	NA	CSARVGGSNQPQHF	TGCAGTGCTAGAGTGGGCGGGAGCAATCAGCCCCAGCATTTT
TRBV28	TRBJ2-7	once	NA	CASRGTPTRGSYEQYF	TGTGCCAGCAGGGGGACTCCGACCCGGGGCTCCTACGAGCAGTACTTC
TRBV7-9	TRBJ2-1	NA	NA	CASSLVASVYNEQFF	TGTGCCAGCAGCTTAGTGGCTAGCGTCTACAATGAGCAGTTCTTC
TRBV30	TRBJ2-3	NA	NA	CAWSVGNTDTQYF	TGTGCCTGGAGCGTGGGTAACACAGATACGCAGTATTTT
TRBV4-2	TRBJ2-7	NA	NA	CASSHGTPYEQYF	TGTGCCAGCAGCCACGGGACACCCTACGAGCAGTACTTC
TRBV5-1	TRBJ2-1	NA	NA	CASGKTGGSYNEQFF	TGCGCCAGCGGCAAGACAGGAGGCTCCTACAATGAGCAGTTCTTC
TRBV9	TRBJ2-5	few	TRBD2	CASSVGGLAGYETQYF	TGTGCCAGCAGCGTAGGTGGATTAGCGGGCTACGAGACCCAGTACTTC
TRBV29-1	TRBJ2-1	NA	NA	CSVVGTLEQFF	TGCAGCGTTGTGGGTACACTTGAGCAGTTCTTC
TRBV7-9	TRBJ2-7	NA	TRBD1	CASSLARTGRMVEQYF	TGTGCCAGCAGCTTAGCCAGGACAGGGAGGATGGTGGAGCAGTACTTC
TRBV7-2	TRBJ2-7	NA	NA	CASTRGPQYEQYF	TGTGCCAGCACCAGGGGTCCTCAGTACGAGCAGTACTTC